A single sample is the source of the 21 T cell receptor beta chains below, sequenced in a study of blood T cells in healthy people across ages. For the second PCR, which ran for about 7 to 11 cycles, a sample-barcoded 5' primer and a J-beta primer mix were used. Using its own MiXCR run on the 5' RACE reads, TCRdb lists one record per CDR3 protein. The data contain approximately 900,000 distinct CDR3 sequences, roughly 50% of them singletons. The sequencing sample was made of blood. Receptors originate from a man under 40 in good health.

The rearrangement uses TRBV20-1 and TRBJ1-2, with 7 bases identical to TRBD1. From germline, CDR1 is DFQATT and CDR2 SNEGSKA (reference sequence). This CDR3 is 13 amino acids long. The trim removed 6 bases at V and 6 bases at J, leaving 10 bases unmatched. The CDR3 spells CSARNQGGDGYTF. DNA of the CDR3: TGCAGTGCGAGAAATCAGGGGGGGGATGGCTACACCTTC.

The V gene is TRBV6-1, the J gene TRBJ1-1, with a weak D call TRBD1 (5 bases). The germline V gene has CDR1 MNHNS and CDR2 SASEGT. This CDR3 comprises 15 residues. With 8 bases removed from V and 0 bases from J, the gap between germline ends came to 16 bases. Here the CDR3 DNA reads TGTGCCAGCCGACACACCGGGACGGTGAACACTGAAGCTTTCTTT. Translated, it gives CASRHTGTVNTEAFF.

The table lists this clonotype with a few counts. The chain has TRBV27 and TRBJ2-1; D gene ambiguous. CDR3 length: 14 amino acids. Deletions cut 9 bases from V and 4 bases from J, with 16 bases between. In germline, CDR1 is MNHEY, CDR2 SMNVEV (reference sequence). CDR3 in amino acids: CASRDIDTYNEQFF. For the CDR3, the DNA is TGTGCCAGTCGCGATATCGACACTTACAATGAGCAGTTCTTC.

The chain recombines TRBV2 with TRBJ2-5; 7 bases line up with TRBD1. After removal of 6 bases from V and 4 bases from J, the junction contained 8 bases not matched to a gene. Germline-derived CDR1 and CDR2 are SNHLY and FYNNEI. The CDR3 totals 14 residues. CDR3 sequence: CASSFDRVGETQYF. CDR3 in DNA: TGTGCCAGCAGCTTCGACAGGGTGGGAGAGACCCAGTACTTC.

The chain couples TRBV9 to TRBJ2-1, with 9 bases aligning to TRBD2. The CDR3 consists of 14 residues. V shed 4 bases, J shed 6 bases, and the junction held 5 bases outside the gene matches. Germline V gene lookup returns CDR1 SGDLS and CDR2 YYNGEE. This CDR3 reads CASSRLAARNEQFF. CDR3 nucleotide sequence: TGTGCCAGCAGCCGACTAGCGGCCCGCAATGAGCAGTTCTTC.

The CDR3 DNA reads TGCAGCGGGGCGGGGGGGAGCCCAAACACCGGGGAGCTGTTTTTT. It specifies CSGAGGSPNTGELFF. The gene calls are TRBV29-1 and TRBJ2-2; TRBD2 agrees at 9 bases. Looked up from germline, CDR1 is SQVTM and CDR2 is ANQGSEA. Losses at the gene ends were 7 bases for V and 2 bases for J; bases not matched to a gene: 8. The CDR3 extends over 15 amino acids.

This rearrangement joins TRBV20-1 to TRBJ1-5; the D gene is possibly TRBD1 (6 bases). V gave up 5 bases and J gave up 1 base, with 21 bases separating them. This CDR3 has 17 residues. Germline V gene sequence: CDR1 DFQATT, CDR2 SNEGSKA (reference sequence). For the CDR3, the DNA is TGCAGTGCTCCCCCCCGCGGGGGGCGCGGAAGCAATCAGCCCCAGCATTTT. Translation: CSAPPRGGRGSNQPQHF.

The V gene is TRBV10-3, the J gene TRBJ1-2; 11 bases are shared with TRBD1. V shed 4 bases and J 7 bases; nucleotides not matched to a gene: 5. The CDR3 covers 14 residues. Germline V lookup: CDR1 ENHRY, CDR2 SYGVKD. The CDR3 region is CAISGGQGARGYTF. CDR3 in DNA: TGTGCCATCAGTGGCGGACAGGGGGCGCGTGGCTACACCTTC.

CDR3 nucleotide sequence: TGCGCCAGCAGCCGGGACACCGGGACTAGCGGCTACAATGAGCAGTTCTTC. Protein: CASSRDTGTSGYNEQFF. The chain carries TRBV4-3 and TRBJ2-1; TRBD2 aligns across 11 bases. Germline CDR1 and CDR2: LGHNA and YSLEER. Trimming at V came to 4 bases and at J to 3 bases, leaving 8 bases not matched to a gene. The length of the CDR3 is 17 residues.

The gene calls are TRBV30 and TRBJ2-5; D unresolved. The V end was cut by 0 bases, the J end by 4 bases, with 9 bases between. The germline gives CDR1 GTSNPN, CDR2 SVGIG (reference sequence). CDR3 length: 13 amino acids. CDR3 coding DNA: TGTGCCTGGAGTGTAGGTGGTCCAGAGACCCAGTACTTC. It yields the protein CAWSVGGPETQYF.

Comment on this clonotype: Its ends do not fully match the called genes, so a read error is possible. The gene calls are TRBV7-2 and TRBJ2-7; TRBD2 matches 8 bases. The germline CDR1 and CDR2 sequences are SGHTA and FQGNSA. The CDR3 covers 14 residues. The chain's CDR3 is CAGSLVVSGVEQYF. DNA for the CDR3: TGTGCCGGCAGCTTAGTGGTTAGCGGGGTCGAGCAGTACTTC.

This clonotype was counted at least ten times. The chain couples TRBV11-1 to TRBJ2-3; 9 bases are a match to TRBD1. Trimming removed 5 bases from V and 7 bases from J; junction bases left unmatched: 10. There are 15 residues in the CDR3. The V gene's germline CDR1 is SGHAT and CDR2 FQDESV (reference sequence). For the CDR3, the DNA is TGTGCCAGCAGCCCTCCGGGACAGGGTCTCCATACGCAGTATTTT. Amino acids: CASSPPGQGLHTQYF.

The V gene is TRBV24-1, the J gene TRBJ1-2; no definite D call. V shed 4 bases and J shed 3 bases, with 2 bases lying between them. This CDR3 spans 11 amino acids. Germline CDR1 reads KGHDR; CDR2 reads SFDVKD. DNA for the CDR3: TGTGCCACCAGTGACTACTATGGCTACACCTTC. Translating gives CATSDYYGYTF.

This chain links TRBV20-1 with TRBJ2-3; 7 bases match TRBD2. The CDR3 totals 12 residues. CDR1 and CDR2 (germline): DFQATT, SNEGSKA (reference sequence). With 3 bases clipped from V and 4 bases from J, the junction kept 1 base outside the gene matches. Here the CDR3 DNA reads TGCAGTGCTAGGACTAGCCCAGATACGCAGTATTTT. This gives the protein CSARTSPDTQYF.

The J gene is TRBJ2-1, the V gene TRBV18; 7 bases match TRBD2. This CDR3 is built from 17 residues. Germline trimming cut 4 bases from V and 4 bases from J; bases unmatched to any gene: 13. The V gene's germline CDR1 is KGHSH and CDR2 LQKENI. DNA of the CDR3: TGTGCCAGCTCACGAATGACTTCTGGGGGGGGATACAATGAGCAGTTCTTC. Its protein is CASSRMTSGGGYNEQFF. The full variable domain, with the rest looked up from reference TRBV18 and TRBJ2-1, is NAGVMQNPRHLVRRRGQEARLRCSPMKGHSHVYWYRQLPEEGLKFMVYLQKENIIDESGMPKERFSAEFPKEGPSILRIQQVVRGDSAAYFCASSRMTSGGGYNEQFFGPGTRLTVL.

This clonotype has only a few counts. The rearrangement joins TRBV6-6 to TRBJ2-7; possibly TRBD1 or TRBD2 for D (5 bases each). Germline CDR1 reads MNHNY; CDR2 reads SVGAGI (reference sequence). V lost 6 bases and J lost 1, with 13 bases in between. This CDR3 is 14 amino acids long. CDR3 protein: CASRTGTKSYEQYF. CDR3 DNA sequence: TGTGCCAGCAGGACCGGGACCAAGTCCTACGAGCAGTACTTC.

The sample holds one count of this clonotype. Sequence at one end of the junction differs from germline and may be a read error. The chain has TRBV4-2 and TRBJ1-6; perhaps TRBD1 as D (6 bases). The CDR3 spans 17 residues. Germline V gene sequence: CDR1 LGHNA, CDR2 YNFKEQ. The CDR3 DNA reads as TGTGCCAGCAGCCTAATTAGTGGACAGTCCCATAATTCACTCCTCCACTTT. This sequence encodes CASSLISGQSHNSLLHF.

The genes are TRBV3-1 and TRBJ2-7; TRBD1 is a possible D gene (6 bases). Per germline, CDR1 LGHDT and CDR2 YNNKEL (reference sequence). The V and J ends lost 7 bases and 1 base respectively, with 11 bases between them. The CDR3 spans 13 residues. The CDR3, as DNA: TGTGCCAGCATGCCGACAGGATCCTACGAGCAGTACTTC. This sequence encodes CASMPTGSYEQYF.

In its sample, this clonotype was seen a few times. The chain couples TRBV6-5 to TRBJ2-3, with 8 bases identical to TRBD1. V lost 6 bases to trimming and J lost 3 bases; unmatched junction nucleotides: 8. Germline V CDR1 and CDR2: MNHEY, SVGAGI. The CDR3 consists of 15 residues. The CDR3 is CASSDTGGWTDTQYF. The CDR3 region has the DNA TGTGCCAGCAGCGATACAGGGGGATGGACAGATACGCAGTATTTT.

In its sample, this clonotype was seen a few times. The chain employs TRBV10-3 and TRBJ1-2, with TRBD1 identical over 9 bases. Germline V gene sequence: CDR1 ENHRY, CDR2 SYGVKD. Trimming took 3 bases from V and 5 from J; bases not matched to a gene: 7. The CDR3 runs to 15 residues. CDR3 sequence (DNA): TGTGCCATCAGTGAACAGGGGGCCGTTAATTATGGCTACACCTTC. Translated: CAISEQGAVNYGYTF.

The chain is built from TRBV10-3 and TRBJ2-5; 7 bases line up with TRBD2. CDR1 and CDR2 (germline): ENHRY, SYGVKD. Unmatched junction bases numbered 7, after V lost 2 bases and J lost 1 base. The CDR3 runs to 16 residues. Written as DNA, the CDR3 is TGTGCCATCAGTGAGGGACTAGTGGGGGTCCAAGAGACCCAGTACTTC. Its protein product is CAISEGLVGVQETQYF.